Presented here are 7 T cell receptor beta chains from one specimen sequenced in a study of siplizumab effects on memory and regulatory T cells. Cells from the mixed lymphocyte reaction were cocultured for five to six days at 37°C. Antigen specificity for these receptors is unknown. TCRdb's table, derived via immunoSEQ multiplex PCR, lists solely in-frame clones and lacks some. The table records some 15,000 clones, roughly 50% of them present only once. Specimen: CFSE-low (dividing) CD4+ T cells sorted from an allogeneic mixed lymphocyte reaction. These receptors originate from a human donor in good health; the cells came from an allogeneic mixed lymphocyte reaction.

The V and J genes are TRBV2 and TRBJ2-7; 8 positions agree with TRBD1. V lost 7 bases to trimming and J lost 5 bases; unmatched junction nucleotides: 13. CDR1 is SNHLY and CDR2 is FYNNEI in the germline V gene. The CDR3 totals 15 residues. CDR3 nucleotides: TGTGCCAGCAACCCACAGGGGGTATATTGGCACGAGCAGTACTTC. This codes for CASNPQGVYWHEQYF.

The chain joins TRBV2 to TRBJ1-1, with D maybe TRBD1 (6 bases). Germline values: CDR1 SNHLY, CDR2 FYNNEI. The V end was cut by 6 bases, the J end by 3 bases, with 14 bases between. The CDR3 has 14 residues. CDR3: CASRRTAEYTEAFF. The CDR3 DNA sequence: TGTGCCAGCAGGAGGACAGCGGAGTACACTGAAGCTTTCTTT.

This clone has a handful of counts. The CDR3 protein is CASSLDWTGTGELFF. CDR3 coding DNA: TGTGCCAGCAGCTTAGATTGGACAGGGACCGGGGAGCTGTTTTTT. The V and J genes are TRBV13 and TRBJ2-2; 8 bases agree with TRBD1. The germline CDR1 and CDR2 sequences are PRHDT and FYEKMQ (reference sequence). The CDR3 totals 15 residues. V gave up 1 base and J gave up 5 bases; unmatched junction bases: 3. The entire variable domain, with the rest obtained from reference TRBV13 and TRBJ2-2, is as follows: AAGVIQSPRHLIKEKRETATLKCYPIPRHDTVYWYQQGPGQDPQFLISFYEKMQSDKGSIPDRFSAQQFSDYHSELNMSSLELGDSALYFCASSLDWTGTGELFFGEGSRLTVL.

The rearrangement links TRBV14 to TRBJ1-6, with 7 bases fitting TRBD1. This CDR3 is built from 16 residues. V was clipped by 5 bases and J by 10 bases; unmatched bases: 14. Germline loops: CDR1 SGHDN, CDR2 FVKESK. The CDR3 is CASSGFGLRQGSPLHF. The CDR3 DNA reads TGTGCCAGCAGCGGTTTTGGGTTGCGACAGGGCTCACCCCTCCACTTT.

By share, this clone ranks as large (0.1 to 1%). The V gene is TRBV5-1, the J gene TRBJ1-3; D is uncertain. The CDR3 runs 16 residues. CDR1 and CDR2 from the germline V gene are SGHRS and YFSETQ. V was pared by 0 bases and J by 0 bases, with 10 bases between. The CDR3 spells CASSLGHPSSGNTIYF. In DNA, the CDR3 is TGCGCCAGCAGCTTGGGACACCCAAGCTCTGGAAACACCATATATTTT.

This clone has a single count. This chain uses TRBV5-1 with TRBJ2-5; D gene unclear. V was shortened by 5 bases and J by 0 bases, with 2 bases between the two germline ends. The CDR3 is made up of 11 amino acids. Germline V gene sequence: CDR1 SGHRS, CDR2 YFSETQ. The CDR3 loop reads CASRNQETQYF. The CDR3 DNA follows: TGCGCCAGCAGAAACCAAGAGACCCAGTACTTC.

V and J are TRBV27 and TRBJ2-1, with D possibly being TRBD1 (6 bases). Germline values: CDR1 MNHEY, CDR2 SMNVEV (reference sequence). The CDR3 runs to 15 residues. V shed 5 bases and J shed 0 bases, with 11 bases lying between them. The DNA for the CDR3 is TGTGCCAGCAGTCGTGGACAGAGCTCCTACAATGAGCAGTTCTTC. Amino acid sequence: CASSRGQSSYNEQFF.